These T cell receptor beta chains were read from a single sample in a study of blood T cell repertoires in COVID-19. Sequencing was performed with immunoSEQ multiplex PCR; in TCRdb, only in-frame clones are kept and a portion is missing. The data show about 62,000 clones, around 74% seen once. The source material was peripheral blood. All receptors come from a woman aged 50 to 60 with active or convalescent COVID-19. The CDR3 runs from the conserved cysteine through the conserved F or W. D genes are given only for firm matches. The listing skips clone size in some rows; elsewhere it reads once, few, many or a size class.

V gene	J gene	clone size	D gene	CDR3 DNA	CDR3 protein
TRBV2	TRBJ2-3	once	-	TGTGCCAGCAGTGAAGACTCCAGCACAGATACGCAGTATTTT	CASSEDSSTDTQYF
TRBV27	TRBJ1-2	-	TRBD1	TGTGCCAGCAGCCCGGGACAGGTCTTCTATGGCTACACCTTC	CASSPGQVFYGYTF
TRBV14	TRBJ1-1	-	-	TGTGCCAGCAGCGCCTATATGAACACTGAAGCTTTCTTT	CASSAYMNTEAFF
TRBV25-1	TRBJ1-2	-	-	TGTGCCAGCAGTGACCAGGGACTCCAAATCGGGGGCTACACCTTC	CASSDQGLQIGGYTF
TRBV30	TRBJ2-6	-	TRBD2	TGTGCCTGGGCAGCGGGGGGTAGCGGGGCCAACGTCCTGACTTTC	CAWAAGGSGANVLTF
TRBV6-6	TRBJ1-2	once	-	TGTGCCAGCAGTTACTCCCCTCGCGAGTATGGCTACACCTTC	CASSYSPREYGYTF
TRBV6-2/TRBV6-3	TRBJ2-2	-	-	TGTGCCAGCAGTTTAGACAGAAACACCGGGGAGCTGTTTTTT	CASSLDRNTGELFF
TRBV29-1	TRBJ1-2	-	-	TGCAGCGTTGCCAGTGGCTACACCTTC	CSVASGYTF
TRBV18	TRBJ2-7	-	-	TGTGCCAGCTCACAGGCCGACAGCGAGCAGTACTTC	CASSQADSEQYF
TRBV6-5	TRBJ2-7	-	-	TGTGCCAGCCCTAAATTGGGGGCAGGACACGAGCAGTACTTC	CASPKLGAGHEQYF
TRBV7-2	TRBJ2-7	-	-	TGTGCCTCCGGACACTTTGGCTACGAGCAGTACTTC	CASGHFGYEQYF
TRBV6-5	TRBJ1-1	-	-	TGTGCCAGCAGGAACATCCCAGGGAAGGACACTGAAGCTTTCTTT	CASRNIPGKDTEAFF
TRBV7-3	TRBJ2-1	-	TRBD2	TGTGCCAGCAGCTTGTTTAGCGGGGTCTACAATGAGCAGTTCTTC	CASSLFSGVYNEQFF
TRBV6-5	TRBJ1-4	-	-	TGTGCCAGCAGTTACAGGGCCGGCAGGGTTGAAAAACTGTTTTTT	CASSYRAGRVEKLFF
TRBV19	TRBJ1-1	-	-	TGTGCCAGTAGCCCCACACTGAACACTGAAGCTTTCTTT	CASSPTLNTEAFF
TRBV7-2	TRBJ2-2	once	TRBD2	TGTGCCAGCAGCTCACCCGTAGCGGGATCCGGGACCGGGGAGCTGTTTTTT	CASSSPVAGSGTGELFF
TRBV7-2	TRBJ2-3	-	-	TGTGCCAGCAGCTCACAGGGAGATACGCAGTATTTT	CASSSQGDTQYF
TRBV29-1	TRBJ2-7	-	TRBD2	TGCAGCGTTGCCCTAGGACTAGCGGCCTCCTACGAGCAGTACTTC	CSVALGLAASYEQYF
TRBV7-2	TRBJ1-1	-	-	TGTGCCAGCAGCCTTCAGGAGGGGCGGGACACTGAAGCTTTCTTT	CASSLQEGRDTEAFF
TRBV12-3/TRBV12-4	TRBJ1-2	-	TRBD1	TGTGCCAGCAGTTCGGGACAGGTCTATGGCTACACCTTC	CASSSGQVYGYTF
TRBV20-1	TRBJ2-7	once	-	TGCAGTGCTAGACGGGGCTACGAGCAGTACTTC	CSARRGYEQYF
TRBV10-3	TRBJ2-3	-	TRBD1	TGTGCCATCAGTCACACGACACAGGGGGCCACTACGCAGTATTTT	CAISHTTQGATTQYF
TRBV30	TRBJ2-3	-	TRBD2	TGTGCCTGGAGGTCAGCGGGGGAAGGCACAGATACGCAGTATTTT	CAWRSAGEGTDTQYF
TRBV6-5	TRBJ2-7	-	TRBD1	TGTGCCAGCAGTTACGGGCAGGGGGAAGGAGGCTACGAGCAGTACTTC	CASSYGQGEGGYEQYF
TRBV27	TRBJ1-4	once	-	TGTGCCAGCAGTTCCAGGGGCCCTAATGAAAAACTGTTTTTT	CASSSRGPNEKLFF
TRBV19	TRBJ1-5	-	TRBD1	TGTGCCAGTAGTATAGGGGGGACAGGGGGTCAGCCCCAGCATTTT	CASSIGGTGGQPQHF
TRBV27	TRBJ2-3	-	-	TGTGCCAGCAGTTTATGGGGGGACAGCACAGATACGCAGTATTTT	CASSLWGDSTDTQYF
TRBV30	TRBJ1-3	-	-	TGTGCCTGGAACCTCGGGGGGGTTGGAAACACCATATATTTT	CAWNLGGVGNTIYF
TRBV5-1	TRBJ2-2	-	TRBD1	TGCGCCAGCAGTGCAGGGGGCACCGGGGAGCTGTTTTTT	CASSAGGTGELFF
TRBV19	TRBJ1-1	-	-	TGTGCCAGTAGTCCTACAGGGATTAACACTGAAGCTTTCTTT	CASSPTGINTEAFF
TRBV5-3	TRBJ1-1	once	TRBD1	TGTGCCAGAAGCTTGTACCCGGTTCGACAGGGACGGATCTCTGAAGCTTTCTTT	CARSLYPVRQGRISEAFF
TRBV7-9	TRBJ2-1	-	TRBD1	TGTGCCAGCAGCCTTGGACAGGCCGAATACAATGAGCAGTTCTTC	CASSLGQAEYNEQFF
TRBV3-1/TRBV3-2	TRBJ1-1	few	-	TGTGCCAGCAGCCCGCCGGACACTGAAGCTTTCTTT	CASSPPDTEAFF
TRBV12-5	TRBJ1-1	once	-	TGTGCTAGTGGTTCCAGGGAGGGCACTGAAGCTTTCTTT	CASGSREGTEAFF
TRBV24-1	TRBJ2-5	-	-	TGTGCCACCAGTGGAGGGGGAAAAGAGACCCAGTACTTC	CATSGGGKETQYF
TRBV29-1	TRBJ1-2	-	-	TGCAGCGTCGGCGAAGGAGGGAACTATGGCTACACCTTC	CSVGEGGNYGYTF
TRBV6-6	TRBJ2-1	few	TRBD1	TGTGCCAGCAGTCCGAGACAGGGGTCCAGGGGGAGCTCCTACAATGAGCAGTTCTTC	CASSPRQGSRGSSYNEQFF
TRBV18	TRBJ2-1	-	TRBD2	TGTGCCAGCTCCCGGGGGACTAGCGGGAGTGGGGAAGAGCAGTTCTTC	CASSRGTSGSGEEQFF
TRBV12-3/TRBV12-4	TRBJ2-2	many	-	TGTGCCAGCAGGGGTAGCGCGACCGGGGAGCTGTTTTTT	CASRGSATGELFF
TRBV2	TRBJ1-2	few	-	TGTGCCAGCAGCGATCGGTGGGGGGGAGGCTACACCTTC	CASSDRWGGGYTF
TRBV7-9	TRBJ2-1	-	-	TGTGCCAGCACCAAAGTACGACAATACAATGAGCAGTTCTTC	CASTKVRQYNEQFF
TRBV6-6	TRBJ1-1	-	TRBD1	TGTGCCAGCAGTTCGGGACAGGGAAAAGCTTTCTTT	CASSSGQGKAFF
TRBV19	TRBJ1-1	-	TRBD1	TGTGCCAGTAGTATAGCAGGGGGCACTGAAGCTTTCTTT	CASSIAGGTEAFF
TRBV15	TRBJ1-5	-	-	TGTGCCACCAGCAGTGGGCACCGTCAGCCCCAGCATTTT	CATSSGHRQPQHF
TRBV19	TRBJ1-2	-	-	TGTGCCAGTAGTATGGGGGCCAGAAGGTATGGCTACACCTTC	CASSMGARRYGYTF
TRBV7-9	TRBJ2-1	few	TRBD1	TGTGCCAGCAGCACGGGACAGATTTTTACGGGTGAGCAGTTCTTC	CASSTGQIFTGEQFF
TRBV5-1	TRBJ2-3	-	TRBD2	TGCGCCAGCGGCGGACTAGCGGGAGGCATCCCCAGTAGCACAGATACGCAGTATTTT	CASGGLAGGIPSSTDTQYF
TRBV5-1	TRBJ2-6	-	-	TGCGCCAGCAGCTTTGGGCTCTCTGGGGCCAACGTCCTGACTTTC	CASSFGLSGANVLTF
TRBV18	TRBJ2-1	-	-	TGTGCCAGCTCGAAAGACAGAGCCTACAATGAGCAGTTCTTC	CASSKDRAYNEQFF
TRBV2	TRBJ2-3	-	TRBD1	TGTGCCAGCCAGGGGGCAGGGAGTAGAGATACGCAGTATTTT	CASQGAGSRDTQYF
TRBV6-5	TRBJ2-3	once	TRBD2	TGTGCCATCGGGAGGGGGGTACTGGATACGCAGTATTTT	CAIGRGVLDTQYF